The clone carrying this TCR beta chain was seen once. What it binds is unknown. This CDR3 contains 14 residues. Between the trimmed V and J ends, which lost 6 bases and 7 bases, there was a span of 18 bases. Germline CDR1 LNHDA, CDR2 SQIVND (reference sequence). This specimen comes from a study of T cells in narcolepsy. As for the study in general: Patients with NT1 or NT2 and healthy control donors were enrolled. General study points: Comparing one patient's CSF and blood CD4+ clonotypes highlighted HCRT- and TRIB2-specific autoreactive clonotypes. Blood of same and different patients, but not healthy controls, reportedly held recurring autoreactive clonotypes.

Sequenced by immunoSEQ multiplex PCR; TCRdb stores in-frame clones only, minus some. Seen here are about 22,000 clones, around 81% observed once, and the top ten hold roughly 4.1%. Input material: memory (CD45RA-) CD4+ T cells from blood. This rearrangement joins TRBV19 to TRBJ1-2; maybe TRBD1 (6 bases). The receptor comes from a human donor in good health. CDR3 region: CASSVQGLRGGYTF. The CDR3 DNA sequence: TGTGCCAGTAGCGTCCAGGGGTTACGGGGTGGCTACACCTTC.